Presented here are 23 T cell receptor beta chains from one specimen sequenced in a study of cytomegalovirus exposure and HLA in healthy donors. PCR involved 60 Vbeta and 13 Jbeta primers. TCRdb keeps only in-frame clones here, not all; method: immunoSEQ multiplex PCR. Of 85,000 to 110,000 clones in the sample, 75% to 85% are singletons; the top ten hold 9% to 12%. The source material was PBMCs. The receptors here all came from a woman between 18 and 30 years old in good health and CMV-seropositive.

This chain links TRBV10-3 with TRBJ1-3; D is unclear. CDR1 and CDR2 from the germline V gene are ENHRY and SYGVKD. This CDR3 contains 16 residues. Trimming took off 0 bases at V and 0 bases at J, with 9 bases between the two ends. DNA of the CDR3: TGTGCCATCAGTGAGTCGAACAGTTCCTCTGGAAACACCATATATTTT. This translates into CAISESNSSSGNTIYF.

The chain combines TRBV7-9 with TRBJ1-2; no clear D. Trimming removed 1 base at V and 1 base at J, with 7 bases between. This CDR3 is built from 14 residues. The germline CDR1 and CDR2 sequences are SEHNR and FQNEAQ (reference sequence). The CDR3 bases are TGTGCCAGCAGCTTAGTACCGAGTAACTATGGCTACACCTTC. It specifies CASSLVPSNYGYTF.

The chain employs TRBV2 and TRBJ1-1, with D hard to call. Germline assignment: CDR1 SNHLY and CDR2 FYNNEI. With 3 bases removed from V and 0 bases from J, the gap between germline ends came to 14 bases. The CDR3 is 16 residues long. The DNA of the CDR3 is TGTGCCAGCAGTGATTTGAACAGAGACATGAACACTGAAGCTTTCTTT. Its translation is CASSDLNRDMNTEAFF. The variable domain in full, with the rest retrieved from reference TRBV2 and TRBJ1-1, is EPEVTQTPSHQVTQMGQEVILRCVPISNHLYFYWYRQILGQKVEFLVSFYNNEISEKSEIFDDQFSVERPDGSNFTLKIRSTKLEDSAMYFCASSDLNRDMNTEAFFGQGTRLTVV.

About this clone: One end of the junction fails to match germline, which may point to a read error. The chain recombines TRBV7-3 with TRBJ2-1; TRBD2 matches at 7 bases. The CDR3 covers 12 residues. Germline CDR1 reads SGHTA; CDR2 reads FQGTGA. The CDR3 here is CASSANGGSVIF. The CDR3, as DNA: TGTGCCAGCAGCGCAAACGGGGGGAGTGTGATCTTC.

The table lists this clone with a count of one. V gene TRBV28 combines with J gene TRBJ1-4, with a tentative D call TRBD1 (5 bases). Germline CDR1 is MDHEN and CDR2 is SYDVKM. V lost 1 base and J 0 bases, leaving 9 bases between the germline ends. The CDR3 covers 16 residues. Here the CDR3 reads CASSLFPGTTNEKLFF. The DNA of the CDR3 is TGTGCCAGCAGTTTATTTCCAGGGACAACTAATGAAAAACTGTTTTTT.

The V and J genes are TRBV28 and TRBJ2-1; unclear D gene. There are 13 residues in the CDR3. The V gene lost 4 bases and the J gene lost 8 bases, with 12 bases spanning the gap. Germline V gene data show CDR1 as MDHEN and CDR2 as SYDVKM. The CDR3 sequence: CASSYEPFYEQFF. CDR3 DNA sequence: TGTGCCAGCAGTTACGAGCCCTTTTATGAGCAGTTCTTC.

The chain links TRBV6-1 to TRBJ2-7; 9 bases agree with TRBD2. The CDR3 is 13 amino acids. The junction had 3 bases not matched to a gene; V was cut back by 5 bases and J by 4 bases. CDR1 and CDR2 from the germline V gene are MNHNS and SASEGT. For the CDR3, the DNA is TGTGCCAGCAGTTTAGCGGGAGTGTACGAGCAGTACTTC. It yields the protein CASSLAGVYEQYF.

This clone appeared once. Written as DNA, the CDR3 is TGTGCCAGCAGCTTAGCGATCCCAGGTGGGCCAAGGGGACAGCCCCAGCATTTT. It yields the protein CASSLAIPGGPRGQPQHF. This chain links TRBV7-9 with TRBJ1-5; TRBD1 might be the D (5 bases). Trimming took 0 bases from V and 7 from J, leaving 22 bases between them. The CDR3 runs to 18 residues. CDR1 and CDR2 from the germline V gene are SEHNR and FQNEAQ (reference sequence). Filled out from reference TRBV7-9 and TRBJ1-5, the complete variable domain reads DTGVSQNPRHKITKRGQNVTFRCDPISEHNRLYWYRQTLGQGPEFLTYFQNEAQLEKSRLLSDRFSAERPKGSFSTLEIQRTEQGDSAMYLCASSLAIPGGPRGQPQHFGDGTRLSIL.

This clone was counted only a few times. The genes are TRBV27 and TRBJ2-1; 11 bases map to TRBD1. Trimming at V came to 2 bases and at J to 7 bases, leaving 4 bases not matched to a gene. The CDR3 runs 15 residues. CDR1 is MNHEY, CDR2 SMNVEV, per germline (reference sequence). In nucleotides, the CDR3 is TGTGCCAGCAGTTTACCCGGGACAGGGGGTAATGAGCAGTTCTTC. Protein: CASSLPGTGGNEQFF.

The J gene is TRBJ2-3, the V gene TRBV5-1; TRBD2 matches at 8 bases. V shed 5 bases and J 5 bases; nucleotides not matched to a gene: 16. The CDR3 contains 17 residues. Germline loops: CDR1 SGHRS, CDR2 YFSETQ. In DNA form, the CDR3 reads TGCGCCAGCAGTCGGAGCCTACGGGGGGGGCAGGGAGATACGCAGTATTTT. Encoded protein: CASSRSLRGGQGDTQYF. The whole variable domain, filled in from reference TRBV5-1 and TRBJ2-3, reads KAGVTQTPRYLIKTRGQQVTLSCSPISGHRSVSWYQQTPGQGLQFLFEYFSETQRNKGNFPGRFSGRQFSNSRSEMNVSTLELGDSALYLCASSRSLRGGQGDTQYFGPGTRLTVL.

The chain joins TRBV9 to TRBJ2-2, with 10 bases that match TRBD2. Trimming took 3 bases from V and 1 from J; bases not matched to a gene: 9. There are 18 residues in the CDR3. CDR1 and CDR2 (germline): SGDLS, YYNGEE. The CDR3 region has the DNA TGTGCCAGCAGCGCTCGCCCGAGCGGGAGGGTGAACACCGGGGAGCTGTTTTTT. This translates into CASSARPSGRVNTGELFF.

This clone turned up a few times. The gene calls are TRBV9 and TRBJ1-2; 7 bases map to TRBD1. Germline-derived CDR1 and CDR2 are SGDLS and YYNGEE. The V gene end was trimmed by 5 bases and the J gene end by 4 bases; junction bases not matched to a gene: 2. The CDR3 consists of 12 residues. The DNA for the CDR3 is TGTGCCAGCAGTCGGGACAGCTATGGCTACACCTTC. As protein: CASSRDSYGYTF. Combining the CDR3 with reference TRBV9 and TRBJ1-2 gives the whole variable domain DSGVTQTPKHLITATGQRVTLRCSPRSGDLSVYWYQQSLDQGLQFLIQYYNGEERAKGNILERFSAQQFPDLHSELNLSSLELGDSALYFCASSRDSYGYTFGSGTRLTVV.

This clone showed up just a few times. The V call is TRBV7-3, the J call TRBJ2-3; 8 bases map to TRBD1. Germline lookup yields CDR1 SGHTA and CDR2 FQGTGA. This CDR3 is built from 14 residues. With 4 bases clipped from V and 5 bases from J, the junction kept 5 bases outside the gene matches. CDR3 DNA: TGTGCCAGCAGCTCGACAGGGGATGGAGATACGCAGTATTTT. Its protein is CASSSTGDGDTQYF. The full variable domain, in which reference TRBV7-3 and TRBJ2-3 provide the parts outside the CDR3, is GAGVSQTPSNKVTEKGKYVELRCDPISGHTALYWYRQSLGQGPEFLIYFQGTGAADDSGLPNDRFFAVRPEGSVSTLKIQRTERGDSAVYLCASSSTGDGDTQYFGPGTRLTVL.

V usage is TRBV27 and J usage is TRBJ1-3, with D perhaps matching TRBD1 (6 bases). The CDR3 contains 11 residues. Trimming shortened V by 6 bases and J by 15 bases, and 15 bases separated the two germline ends. Germline values: CDR1 MNHEY, CDR2 SMNVEV (reference sequence). The CDR3 loop reads CASRGPQGTYF. In nucleotides, the CDR3 is TGTGCCAGCAGAGGGCCACAGGGAACATATTTT.

The V gene is TRBV5-5, the J gene TRBJ2-1; no firm D call. The CDR3 spans 13 residues. The V end lost 1 base, the J end lost 4 bases, and 6 bases lay between the germline ends. Germline values: CDR1 SGHKS, CDR2 YYEKEE (reference sequence). CDR3 sequence: CASSLNGYNEQFF. The CDR3 nucleotides are TGTGCCAGCAGCTTGAACGGGTACAATGAGCAGTTCTTC.

The rearrangement joins TRBV5-1 to TRBJ1-2, with D tentatively TRBD1 (6 bases). Germline V gene sequence: CDR1 SGHRS, CDR2 YFSETQ. The CDR3 has 15 amino acids. V lost 5 bases and J 2 bases, leaving 16 bases between the germline ends. The DNA of the CDR3 is TGCGCCAGCAGTACCGGGACAAACGTGAACTATGGCTACACCTTC. Its protein is CASSTGTNVNYGYTF.

The V gene is TRBV7-6, the J gene TRBJ2-2; 10 bases agree with TRBD2. The CDR3 has 15 residues. Trimming at V came to 5 bases and at J to 4 bases, leaving 4 bases not matched to a gene. Germline CDR1 SGHVS, CDR2 FNYEAQ. CDR3 sequence (DNA): TGTGCCAGCAGCCCTCTAGCGGGGGCCACCGGGGAGCTGTTTTTT. It encodes CASSPLAGATGELFF.

This chain uses TRBV7-6 with TRBJ2-1; D remains unclear. This CDR3 region has 13 residues. The germline gives CDR1 SGHVS, CDR2 FNYEAQ. Trimming removed 5 bases from V and 5 bases from J, with 10 bases in between. The CDR3 DNA sequence: TGTGCCAGCAGCCTTGTCCGGGACAATGAGCAGTTCTTC. Its protein is CASSLVRDNEQFF.

The chain couples TRBV13 to TRBJ1-2, with 7 bases aligning to TRBD1. Germline V gene lookup returns CDR1 PRHDT and CDR2 FYEKMQ (reference sequence). V gave up 6 bases and J gave up 6 bases; unmatched junction bases: 7. This CDR3 is 13 amino acids long. CDR3 in DNA: TGTGCCAGCAGGTTCAGGGGGTCGGATGGCTACACCTTC. It is translated as CASRFRGSDGYTF.

The V gene is TRBV28, the J gene TRBJ1-1; TRBD1 aligns across 7 bases. Unmatched junction bases numbered 6, after V lost 6 bases and J lost 5 bases. The CDR3 has 13 amino acids. Germline loops: CDR1 MDHEN, CDR2 SYDVKM. The CDR3 DNA is TGTGCCAGCAGGCTGACAGGGCTGACTGAAGCTTTCTTT. Its translation: CASRLTGLTEAFF.

This clone appeared a few times. The genes are TRBV11-2 and TRBJ1-2; TRBD1 matches 8 bases. The V and J ends lost 5 bases and 7 bases, in that order; junction bases with no gene match: 3. The CDR3 contains 12 residues. Germline V gene lookup returns CDR1 SGHAT and CDR2 FQNNGV. CDR3 sequence: CASSLGTGGYTF. The CDR3 nucleotides read TGTGCCAGCAGCCTGGGGACAGGTGGCTACACCTTC.

The gene calls are TRBV28 and TRBJ2-3; D gene unclear. The CDR3 runs to 14 residues. Germline CDR1 is MDHEN and CDR2 is SYDVKM. V was pared by 3 bases and J by 4 bases, with 11 bases between. CDR3 sequence: CASSLLGEADTQYF. CDR3 DNA sequence: TGTGCCAGCAGTTTGCTAGGAGAGGCAGATACGCAGTATTTT. The complete variable domain, with remaining parts taken from reference TRBV28 and TRBJ2-3, reads DVKVTQSSRYLVKRTGEKVFLECVQDMDHENMFWYRQDPGLGLRLIYFSYDVKMKEKGDIPEGYSVSREKKERFSLILESASTNQTSMYLCASSLLGEADTQYFGPGTRLTVL.

This rearrangement joins TRBV5-1 to TRBJ1-6; a weak D match, TRBD1 (5 bases). Germline V gene sequence: CDR1 SGHRS, CDR2 YFSETQ. Deletions cut 4 bases from V and 10 bases from J, with 21 bases between. The CDR3 runs 16 residues. The CDR3 DNA reads as TGCGCCAGCAGCCTGGCAGGGATGGGACTCGGCTCACCCCTCCACTTT. The encoded protein is CASSLAGMGLGSPLHF.